This T cell receptor (beta chain) was retrieved from a study of control samples from healthy donors and cancer patients. Profiling relied on immunoSEQ multiplex PCR, and the TCRdb table lists in-frame clones only, not all of them. The sample holds fewer than 200,000 clones; around 88% are singletons and the top ten take around 5.1%. This clone was found a few times. This CDR3 is built from 18 residues. Looked up from germline, CDR1 is SGHAT and CDR2 is FQNNGV. V was clipped by 2 bases and J by 4 bases; unmatched bases: 16. The chain employs TRBV11-2 and TRBJ2-7, with 8 nucleotides matching TRBD2. This receptor was identified in a young woman in good health. The sequencing sample was made of blood. The CDR3 spells CASSLFLGGGLRLYEQYF. For the CDR3, the DNA is TGTGCCAGCAGCTTATTCCTAGGCGGGGGGTTGAGATTGTACGAGCAGTACTTC.